One and the same sample provided the 21 T cell receptor delta chains below, sequenced in a study of γδ T cells in repeated Plasmodium falciparum infection. TCRdb reprocessed the multiplex PCR reads using CATT. The table records about 89,000 delta-chain clones, almost 1.5% of them present only once. Gammadelta T cells were flow-sorted from PBMC into Vgamma9/Vdelta2+ and Vdelta2-negative populations for bulk analysis. The source material was gamma-delta T cells from blood. The receptors come from a pool of human donors (malaria-infected and uninfected, not separated).

This clone was counted between two and nine times. TCRdb has a much larger clone's protein, which differs at residue 5 from the translation of this DNA, likely because of a read error; what is shown is the protein translated from the DNA. The V call is TRDV2, the J call TRDJ1; unclear D gene. With 3 bases removed from V and 1 base from J, the gap between germline ends came to 23 bases. The germline CDR1 and CDR2 sequences are GEAIGNYY and EKD. CDR3 length equals 18 residues. Here the CDR3 reads CACDALEGPATSTDKLIF. CDR3 bases: TGTGCCTGTGACGCCCTGGAAGGTCCCGCAACGTCCACCGATAAACTCATCTTT.

As to this clone: The translation of this DNA and the TCRdb protein of a much larger clone differ at residue 8, probably owing to a read error; the protein shown here is translated from the DNA. CDR3 loop: CACDQGQFLGDHLSNTDKLIF. The DNA for the CDR3 is TGTGCCTGTGACCAGGGACAATTTCTGGGGGACCACTTAAGTAACACCGATAAACTCATCTTT. The chain carries TRDV2 and TRDJ1, with 8 bases matching TRDD3. The V and J ends lost 3 bases and 0 bases, in that order; junction bases with no gene match: 23. The CDR3 consists of 21 residues. The germline V gene has CDR1 GEAIGNYY and CDR2 EKD.

This clone was seen a few times. The rearrangement uses TRDV1 and TRDJ1; 10 bases fit TRDD3. Since TCRdb gives no J gene, matching the DNA to germline was used here to assign it. The CDR3 has 17 amino acids. The trim removed 7 bases at V and 5 bases at J, leaving 16 bases unmatched. Germline V CDR1 and CDR2: TSWWSYY, QGS. This CDR3 is CALVHFRLGDARDKLIF. The CDR3 DNA reads as TGTGCTCTTGTCCATTTCCGACTGGGGGATGCCCGGGATAAACTCATCTTT.

This clone was detected a few times. The protein that TCRdb holds for this DNA derives from a much larger clone and differs from the translated DNA at residue 12, which likely indicates a read error; the protein shown here is translated from the DNA. The V and J genes are TRDV1 and TRDJ3; tentatively, D is TRDD3 (6 bases). This CDR3 region has 21 residues. CDR1 TSWWSYY and CDR2 QGS come from the germline V gene. Trimming left V 0 bases short and J 4 bases short, with 22 bases between. The CDR3: CALGELPTGWGVRWDTRQMFF. The CDR3 nucleotides read TGTGCTCTTGGGGAACTACCTACAGGGTGGGGGGTACGATGGGACACCCGACAGATGTTTTTC.

This clone was counted ten times or more. TCRdb assigns this DNA the protein of a much larger clone, which departs from its translation at residue 13; this likely reflects a read error, and the protein shown comes from translating the DNA. The J gene went uncalled, whereas the V gene is TRDV2; the D call TRDD3 from the table was never checked on the DNA. Germline CDR1 reads GEAIGNYY; CDR2 reads EKD. There are 15 residues in the CDR3. This CDR3 is CACDQISRGTDKPIF. The CDR3 DNA sequence: TGTGCCTGTGACCAAATTTCCCGGGGAACCGATAAACCCATCTTT.

This clone was seen repeatedly, ten times or more. Other DNA sequences in this specimen translate into the identical CDR3. The rearrangement links TRAV29/DV5 to TRDJ2, with TRDD2 identical over 9 bases. The CDR3 consists of 18 residues. CDR1 and CDR2 from the germline V gene are NSMFDY and ISSIKDK. V gave up 7 bases and J gave up 4 bases; unmatched junction bases: 20. The CDR3 sequence is CASSSLPTRGTQTAQLFF. The CDR3 nucleotides are TGTGCATCCTCTTCCCTTCCTACGAGAGGGACGCAGACAGCACAACTCTTCTTT.

By frequency in the sample, this clone is medium-sized. This same CDR3 is encoded by further DNA sequences in the sample. The chain combines TRDV1 with TRDJ1, with 12 bases aligning to TRDD3. The germline CDR1 and CDR2 sequences are TSWWSYY and QGS. The CDR3 runs to 19 residues. V lost 5 bases to trimming and J lost 0 bases; unmatched junction nucleotides: 13. The CDR3 loop is CALGNVLGDTEGYTDKLIF. The CDR3 bases are TGTGCTCTTGGGAACGTACTGGGGGATACAGAGGGGTACACCGATAAACTCATCTTT.

On this clone: TCRdb has a much larger clone's protein, which differs at residue 16 from the translation of this DNA, likely because of a read error; what is shown is the protein translated from the DNA. The V gene call is TRDV2, and the J gene call is absent; the table names TRDD3, a call not compared with the DNA. The CDR3 totals 17 residues. Germline assignment: CDR1 GEAIGNYY and CDR2 EKD. The CDR3 loop reads CACDTHWGIRTTDKLTF. The CDR3 nucleotides are TGTGCCTGTGACACACATTGGGGGATACGTACCACCGATAAACTCACCTTT.

Regarding this clone: This DNA translates differently at residue 15 from the TCRdb protein, which is that of a much larger clone; a read error is likely, and the protein shown is the DNA's own translation. The genes are TRDV1 and TRDJ1; 10 nucleotides agree with TRDD3. Because TCRdb records no J gene, it was assigned here through a match of the DNA to germline. The CDR3 runs 20 residues. Trimming cost V 3 bases and J 3 bases; bases outside gene matches: 19. CDR1 TSWWSYY and CDR2 QGS come from the germline V gene. CDR3 sequence: CALGDQIFYGGYAGADKLIF. CDR3 coding DNA: TGTGCTCTTGGGGACCAAATTTTCTACGGGGGATACGCAGGGGCCGATAAACTCATCTTT.

By share, this clone counts as medium-sized. The same CDR3 also results from other DNA sequences found in this sample. This sequence joins TRDV1 and TRDJ1; TRDD2 matches 9 bases. The CDR3 consists of 18 residues. The V and J ends lost 4 bases and 3 bases, in that order; junction bases with no gene match: 15. Germline V lookup: CDR1 TSWWSYY, CDR2 QGS. The CDR3 DNA is TGTGCTCTTGGGGGGGGCCTTCCTACACATGAGCGGGCCGATAAACTCATCTTT. Protein product: CALGGGLPTHERADKLIF.

This clone was detected ten times or more. The amino acid sequence in TCRdb belongs to a much larger clone and departs from this DNA's translation at residue 4, likely a sequencing read error; the sequence shown is translated from the DNA. The chain links TRDV2 to TRDJ1, with 8 bases matching TRDD3. The length of the CDR3 is 20 residues. Germline CDR1 GEAIGNYY, CDR2 EKD. CDR3 region: CACGTIRVMGDAIYTDKLIF. The CDR3, as DNA: TGTGCCTGTGGCACCATACGGGTTATGGGGGATGCAATTTACACCGATAAACTCATCTTT.

This clone was found a few times. Given a far larger clone just one base away, this is likely a sequencing read error. Other DNA sequences of this sample code for an identical CDR3. The J gene is TRDJ1, the V gene TRDV2, with 10 bases matching TRDD3. The J gene, not given by TCRdb, was assigned here from a germline match of the nucleotide sequence. CDR1 and CDR2 from the germline V gene are GEAIGNYY and EKD. The CDR3 consists of 19 residues. V was clipped by 7 bases and J by 2 bases; unmatched bases: 21. DNA for the CDR3: TGTGCCTGCGACTCGATAGGGATGCCTGTACTGGGGGATACCGATAAACTCATCTTT. Translating it yields CACDSIGMPVLGDTDKLIF.

This clone has more than one count but fewer than ten. The protein held in TCRdb is that of a much larger clone and does not match this DNA's translation at residue 13, likely because of a read error; the protein shown is translated from the DNA. This rearrangement joins TRDV1 to TRDJ1, with 8 bases identical to TRDD2. TCRdb supplies no J gene; here it was assigned by aligning the nucleotide sequence to germline. This CDR3 comprises 22 residues. The ends lost 3 bases at V and 0 bases at J; junction bases unmatched: 24. Germline CDR1 is TSWWSYY and CDR2 is QGS. The CDR3 nucleotides are TGTGCTCTTGGGGACCCGGTGGGCTTCCTACCGGTACCGGGGGCCTACACCGATAAACTCATCTTT. It is translated as CALGDPVGFLPVPGAYTDKLIF.

This clone appeared a few times. A far larger clone is a single base away, which makes a read error likely. Other DNA sequences in this specimen translate into the identical CDR3. The chain carries TRDV2 and TRDJ2, with D perhaps given as TRDD2 or TRDD3 (5 bases each). The J gene, absent from TCRdb, was called here by matching the DNA to germline. CDR3 length: 18 amino acids. Germline-derived CDR1 and CDR2 are GEAIGNYY and EKD. Trimming took 0 bases from V and 0 from J, leaving 16 bases between them. CDR3 loop: CACDTVGNPSALTAQLFF. The CDR3 nucleotides read TGTGCCTGTGACACCGTGGGGAATCCTTCTGCTTTGACAGCACAACTCTTCTTT.

With respect to this clone: The protein held in TCRdb is that of a much larger clone and does not match this DNA's translation at residue 12, likely because of a read error; the protein shown is translated from the DNA. This chain joins TRDV2 and TRDJ1; TRDD3 matches 9 bases. TCRdb does not report a J gene; here it was assigned by matching the DNA to germline references. Per the germline V gene, CDR1 is GEAIGNYY and CDR2 is EKD. The CDR3 is 15 amino acids. The DNA of the CDR3 is TGTGCCTGCAATACTGGGGGACATTACACCGATGAACTCATCTTT. This sequence encodes CACNTGGHYTDELIF.

There are a few counts of this clone. The likely explanation is a read error, given a far larger clone one base away. The sample holds other DNA sequences that translate to the same CDR3. V gene TRDV1 combines with J gene TRDJ1, with 12 bases that match TRDD3. TCRdb supplies no J gene; here it was assigned by aligning the nucleotide sequence to germline. Germline-derived CDR1 and CDR2 are TSWWSYY and QGS. Germline trimming cut 6 bases from V and 4 bases from J; bases unmatched to any gene: 30. The CDR3 runs 23 residues. The CDR3 loop reads CALGSSSYIGLGAGGYVRDKLIF. In DNA form, the CDR3 reads TGTGCTCTTGGATCTTCTTCCTACATAGGGTTGGGGGCTGGGGGATACGTCCGCGATAAACTCATCTTT.

As regards this clone: Only one base separates this from a far larger clonotype, so it likely reflects a read error. The same CDR3 also results from other DNA sequences found in this sample. This rearrangement joins TRDV1 to TRDJ1; 9 bases map to TRDD3. TCRdb leaves out the J gene; it was filled in here by matching the DNA to germline. The V segment lost 3 bases and the J segment 0 bases; nucleotides outside the gene matches: 17. The CDR3 runs to 20 residues. Germline V gene lookup returns CDR1 TSWWSYY and CDR2 QGS. This CDR3 is CALGEIGTYWGTRYTDKLIF. The CDR3 DNA reads as TGTGCTCTTGGGGAGATCGGGACATACTGGGGGACAAGGTACACCGATAAACTCATCTTT.

This clone was seen repeatedly, ten times or more. Translating this DNA gives a protein that differs at residue 12 from the TCRdb one, which belongs to a much larger clone; a read error is likely, and the protein shown is this translation. The chain links TRDV1 to TRDJ1, with unresolved D. The DNA end is a closer match to TRDJ2, so the J assignment may be wrong. Germline lookup yields CDR1 TSWWSYY and CDR2 QGS. This CDR3 has 13 residues. The CDR3 DNA reads as TGTGCTCTTGGGGAAGTAATTCACGATAAACTCTTCTTT. Encoded protein: CALGEVIHDKLFF.

To note about this clone: TCRdb attributes to this sequence the protein of a much larger clone, which differs from the DNA translation at residue 7; a read error is likely, and the protein displayed is translated from the DNA. J is TRDJ1 and V is TRDV2; 11 bases are a match to TRDD3. The J gene, missing from TCRdb, was assigned here through DNA to germline matching. V trimming: 0 bases; J trimming: 0 bases; junction bases outside the gene matches: 23. The CDR3 sequence is 23 residues long. Germline-derived CDR1 and CDR2 are GEAIGNYY and EKD. The CDR3 loop is CACDTGPHSLNTGGYPYTDKLIF. The CDR3 nucleotides read TGTGCCTGTGACACCGGTCCCCACTCCCTTAATACTGGGGGATATCCGTACACCGATAAACTCATCTTT.

This clone has just a few counts. The protein held in TCRdb is that of a much larger clone and does not match this DNA's translation at residue 3, likely because of a read error; the protein shown is translated from the DNA. The rearrangement joins TRDV1 to TRDJ1; 7 bases match TRDD3. The J gene is absent in TCRdb and was assigned here via DNA matching to germline. Germline-derived CDR1 and CDR2 are TSWWSYY and QGS. The J segment lost 1 base and the V segment lost 10 bases, leaving 24 bases of the junction unmatched. The CDR3 consists of 19 residues. The DNA of the CDR3 is TGTGCTCCTGCCCCAGAATTTGACTACGTGTACTGGGGCACCGATAAACTCATCTTT. It yields the protein CAPAPEFDYVYWGTDKLIF.

Of note for this clone: Given a much more abundant clone one base away, this may be a read error. This chain links TRDV1 with TRDJ2, with 10 bases lining up with TRDD3. Trimming removed 5 bases from V and 0 bases from J; junction bases left unmatched: 15. CDR3 length: 20 amino acids. Germline V CDR1 and CDR2: TSWWSYY, QGS. DNA for the CDR3: TGTGCTCTTGGGAAAGAGACCGGGGGATACGCGAGGGCTTTGACAGCACAACTCTTCTTT. Residues: CALGKETGGYARALTAQLFF.